This T cell receptor (beta chain) was sequenced in a study of beta chain features in type 1 diabetes. The CDR3 contains 11 residues. V shed 5 bases and J shed 7 bases, with 11 bases lying between them. Germline V gene data show CDR1 as DFQATT and CDR2 as SNEGSKA (reference sequence). Using CD45RO/CCR7/CD25/CD127/CD95/CD27, CD4+ naive, central memory, regulatory and stem cell-like memory cells were sorted. Findings of the study overall: The study found moderately but significantly shorter TCRB CDR3s in all four CD4+ subsets of Type 1 diabetes patients.

Isolated RNA was reverse transcribed in full, so expressed TCRB transcripts were sequenced. Samples of naive, central memory and regulatory T cells yielded a mean of around 4 million reads. Method: immunoSEQ multiplex PCR; TCRdb's copy keeps in-frame clones and lacks some. The sample has about 710,000 clones, over 12% seen once. This clone has just a few counts. Its matching antigen is unknown. The sample carries other DNA sequences with the same CDR3. The TCR was taken from a man younger than 35 with type 1 diabetes. The sequenced sample consisted of naive CD4+ T cells from blood. This chain joins TRBV20-1 and TRBJ2-5; tentatively, D is TRBD1 (6 bases). Here the CDR3 DNA reads TGCAGTGCTGGGGGCCGGGGGACCCAGTACTTC. Residues: CSAGGRGTQYF.